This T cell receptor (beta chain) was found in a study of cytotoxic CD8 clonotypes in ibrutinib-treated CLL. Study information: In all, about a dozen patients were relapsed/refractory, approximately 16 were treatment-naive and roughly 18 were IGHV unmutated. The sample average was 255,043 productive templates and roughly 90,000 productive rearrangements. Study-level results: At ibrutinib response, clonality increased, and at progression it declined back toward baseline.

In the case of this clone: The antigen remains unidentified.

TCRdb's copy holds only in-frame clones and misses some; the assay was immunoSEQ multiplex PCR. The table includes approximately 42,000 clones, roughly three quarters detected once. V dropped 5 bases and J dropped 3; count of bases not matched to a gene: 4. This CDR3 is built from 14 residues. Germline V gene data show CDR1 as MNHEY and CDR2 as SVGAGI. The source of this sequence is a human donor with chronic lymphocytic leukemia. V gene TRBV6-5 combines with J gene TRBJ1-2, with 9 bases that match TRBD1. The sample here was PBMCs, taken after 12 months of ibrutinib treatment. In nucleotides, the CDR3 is TGTGCCAGCAGTATCCGGGACAGGGACTATGGCTACACCTTC. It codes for CASSIRDRDYGYTF.